Listed here are 32 T cell receptor beta chains from one sample, sequenced in a study of blood T cell repertoires in COVID-19. Assay: immunoSEQ multiplex PCR; the TCRdb copy retains only in-frame clones and omits some. The sample holds roughly 150,000 clones; roughly 87% are singletons and the top ten take approximately 4%. The sequenced material came from PBMCs or T cells enriched from blood (not recorded which). Receptors originate from a woman between 35 and 50 years old who had been exposed to COVID-19.

The gene calls are TRBV6-5 and TRBJ1-2; 11 positions agree with TRBD1. Germline CDR1 and CDR2: MNHEY and SVGAGI. The CDR3 is 14 amino acids. V gave up 7 bases and J gave up 4 bases; unmatched junction bases: 5. CDR3 residues: CASKGQGDGYGYTF. Written as DNA, the CDR3 is TGTGCCAGCAAGGGACAGGGGGATGGCTATGGCTACACCTTC.

The rearrangement joins TRBV12-5 to TRBJ1-2; 7 bases map to TRBD1. The V and J ends lost 0 bases and 5 bases, in that order; junction bases with no gene match: 9. The germline CDR1 and CDR2 sequences are LGHNT and FRNRAP. This CDR3 has 16 residues. Here the CDR3 reads CASGLVLGQGGYGYTF. As DNA, the CDR3 is TGTGCTAGTGGTTTGGTACTAGGCCAGGGGGGTTATGGCTACACCTTC. Looking up the rest from reference TRBV12-5 and TRBJ1-2 gives the full variable domain: DARVTQTPRHKVTEMGQEVTMRCQPILGHNTVFWYRQTMMQGLELLAYFRNRAPLDDSGMPKDRFSAEMPDATLATLKIQPSEPRDSAVYFCASGLVLGQGGYGYTFGSGTRLTVV.

The chain combines TRBV19 with TRBJ1-5, with a weak D call TRBD1 (5 bases). The CDR3 has 14 amino acids. Between the trimmed V and J ends, which lost 8 bases and 0 bases, there was a span of 11 bases. The germline V gene encodes CDR1 LNHDA and CDR2 SQIVND (reference sequence). CDR3 nucleotides: TGTGCCAGTCTCAGGGTCGCTAGCAATCAGCCCCAGCATTTT. It codes for CASLRVASNQPQHF.

The V call is TRBV11-2, the J call TRBJ1-5; D may be TRBD1 (5 bases). The V end was cut by 1 base, the J end by 4 bases, with 11 bases between. The CDR3 is 15 amino acids. CDR1 and CDR2 (germline): SGHAT, FQNNGV. Written as DNA, the CDR3 is TGTGCCAGCAGCTTAGTGGCAGGGCGGAATCAGCCCCAGCATTTT. This codes for CASSLVAGRNQPQHF.

V is TRBV19 and J is TRBJ2-1; no firm D call. The V end was cut by 6 bases, the J end by 7 bases, with 16 bases between. The CDR3 has 14 amino acids. From germline, CDR1 is LNHDA and CDR2 SQIVND (reference sequence). The CDR3 DNA follows: TGTGCCAGTAGGTCCCCGACCCGAGCGAATGAGCAGTTCTTC. Translated, it gives CASRSPTRANEQFF. The full variable domain, its missing parts supplied by reference TRBV19 and TRBJ2-1, is DGGITQSPKYLFRKEGQNVTLSCEQNLNHDAMYWYRQDPGQGLRLIYYSQIVNDFQKGDIAEGYSVSREKKESFPLTVTSAQKNPTAFYLCASRSPTRANEQFFGPGTRLTVL.

This clone was counted a single time. The chain recombines TRBV5-6 with TRBJ1-1; D possibly corresponds to TRBD1 (5 bases). Germline V gene sequence: CDR1 SGHDT, CDR2 YYEEEE. Trimming removed 6 bases at V and 5 bases at J, with 8 bases between. The CDR3 extends over 11 amino acids. The CDR3 sequence: CASNGQTEAFF. The CDR3 nucleotides read TGTGCCAGCAACGGACAAACTGAAGCTTTCTTT.

This clone was observed a single time. The chain carries TRBV12-3 or TRBV12-4 and TRBJ1-4, with no clear D. V shed 3 bases and J shed 4 bases, with 6 bases lying between them. The CDR3 is 13 residues long. The CDR3 loop is CASSLRVNEKLFF. The CDR3 DNA is TGTGCCAGCAGTTTGCGTGTTAATGAAAAACTGTTTTTT.

To note about this clone: The same CDR3 also results from other DNA sequences found in this sample. The chain has TRBV27 and TRBJ1-1; D unresolved. V lost 3 bases, J lost 0 bases, and 8 bases lay in between. CDR3 length: 14 residues. Germline V lookup: CDR1 MNHEY, CDR2 SMNVEV (reference sequence). CDR3 bases: TGTGCCAGCAGTTTCGCAGGTCTGAACACTGAAGCTTTCTTT. As protein: CASSFAGLNTEAFF.

V gene TRBV5-5 combines with J gene TRBJ1-3; TRBD1 agrees at 10 bases. This CDR3 has 16 residues. Germline V gene data show CDR1 as SGHKS and CDR2 as YYEKEE (reference sequence). V gave up 4 bases and J gave up 4 bases; unmatched junction bases: 8. CDR3 protein: CASSNRQGATGNTIYF. CDR3 sequence (DNA): TGTGCCAGCAGCAATCGACAGGGGGCTACGGGAAACACCATATATTTT.

This chain connects TRBV6-5 to TRBJ1-1; D unclear. V gave up 5 bases and J gave up 2 bases, with 15 bases separating them. The CDR3 spans 15 residues. Germline lookup yields CDR1 MNHEY and CDR2 SVGAGI. CDR3 region: CASSLTGRLNTEAFF. Written as DNA, the CDR3 is TGTGCCAGCAGTCTGACCGGGAGGCTAAACACTGAAGCTTTCTTT.

The rearrangement links TRBV5-1 to TRBJ2-4; 8 bases line up with TRBD1. From germline, CDR1 is SGHRS and CDR2 YFSETQ. This CDR3 is 14 amino acids long. The J segment lost 8 bases and the V segment lost 4 bases, leaving 8 bases of the junction unmatched. CDR3 sequence: CASSEGQERHIQYF. CDR3 nucleotide sequence: TGCGCCAGCAGCGAGGGACAGGAGAGACACATTCAGTACTTC.

The chain is built from TRBV27 and TRBJ2-5; 8 bases are a match to TRBD2. This CDR3 region has 20 residues. Per the germline V gene, CDR1 is MNHEY and CDR2 is SMNVEV (reference sequence). V lost 2 bases, J lost 3 bases, and 20 bases stayed unmatched. The CDR3 region is CASSLKALRGGPDPEETQYF. CDR3 DNA: TGTGCCAGCAGTTTAAAAGCCCTTCGCGGGGGGCCGGACCCAGAAGAGACCCAGTACTTC.

The chain combines TRBV7-8 with TRBJ2-3; 10 bases are shared with TRBD2. V trimming: 3 bases; J trimming: 5 bases; junction bases outside the gene matches: 2. CDR3 length: 14 residues. The germline V gene encodes CDR1 SGHVS and CDR2 FQNEAQ. CDR3 amino acids: CASSLSSGRDTQYF. In DNA, the CDR3 is TGTGCCAGCAGCTTGTCTAGCGGGAGAGATACGCAGTATTTT.

This rearrangement joins TRBV10-3 to TRBJ2-6; 8 nucleotides align to TRBD1. V trimming: 4 bases; J trimming: 0 bases; junction bases outside the gene matches: 8. The length of the CDR3 is 18 residues. Per germline, CDR1 ENHRY and CDR2 SYGVKD. The CDR3 DNA reads TGTGCCATCAGTGCGGGGGACAGGACCCACTCTGGGGCCAACGTCCTGACTTTC. As protein: CAISAGDRTHSGANVLTF.

The chain has TRBV19 and TRBJ2-2; tentatively, D is TRBD1 (5 bases). CDR3 size: 14 residues. Germline CDR1 reads LNHDA; CDR2 reads SQIVND (reference sequence). V was pared by 5 bases and J by 7 bases, with 14 bases between. CDR3 nucleotides: TGTGCCAGTAGTCTCAGCAGGGTTAGCGGGGAGCTGTTTTTT. The encoded protein is CASSLSRVSGELFF.

The chain combines TRBV6-5 with TRBJ2-2, with D perhaps matching TRBD2 (5 bases). Trimming stripped 6 bases from V and 8 bases from J, with 10 bases between. Germline values: CDR1 MNHEY, CDR2 SVGAGI. The CDR3 contains 12 residues. This CDR3 reads CASRPSKGELFF. The CDR3 DNA reads as TGTGCCAGCAGGCCTAGCAAGGGGGAGCTGTTTTTT.

The J gene is TRBJ1-5, the V gene TRBV19; maybe TRBD1 (6 bases). Per the germline V gene, CDR1 is LNHDA and CDR2 is SQIVND (reference sequence). The CDR3 runs 14 residues. V shed 5 bases and J shed 5 bases, with 13 bases lying between them. The CDR3 DNA is TGTGCCAGTAGTGGAATAGGGGGGGATCAGCCCCAGCATTTT. It is translated as CASSGIGGDQPQHF.

The CDR3 protein is CASSMDRDYEQYF. In DNA form, the CDR3 reads TGTGCCAGTAGTATGGACAGGGACTACGAGCAGTACTTC. The rearrangement uses TRBV19 and TRBJ2-7, with 8 bases aligning to TRBD1. Germline trimming cut 3 bases from V and 3 bases from J; bases unmatched to any gene: 1. Germline V gives CDR1 LNHDA, CDR2 SQIVND (reference sequence). This CDR3 region has 13 residues.

In its sample, this clone was seen once. V gene TRBV9 combines with J gene TRBJ2-1; 8 nucleotides line up with TRBD2. Per germline, CDR1 SGDLS and CDR2 YYNGEE. V lost 7 bases and J lost 9; bases outside the gene matches: 15. This CDR3 is 15 amino acids long. CDR3 in amino acids: CASRPRGRGEGEQFF. As DNA, the CDR3 is TGTGCCAGCCGCCCCCGGGGGCGGGGGGAGGGTGAGCAGTTCTTC.

The CDR3 spells CASSSGLEVTYGYTF. The CDR3 DNA reads as TGTGCCAGCAGCTCGGGACTGGAGGTTACTTATGGCTACACCTTC. The V call is TRBV5-5, the J call TRBJ1-2, with a possible D match to TRBD1 (5 bases). The germline gives CDR1 SGHKS, CDR2 YYEKEE (reference sequence). The V gene lost 3 bases and the J gene lost 5 bases, with 17 bases spanning the gap. The length of the CDR3 is 15 residues.

The J gene is TRBJ2-7, the V gene TRBV28, with 9 bases matching TRBD2. This CDR3 is built from 16 residues. The V segment lost 4 bases and the J segment 7 bases; nucleotides outside the gene matches: 14. In germline, CDR1 is MDHEN, CDR2 SYDVKM. The CDR3 is CASSYPGVAGAREQYF. In DNA form, the CDR3 reads TGTGCCAGCAGTTACCCCGGGGTAGCGGGAGCAAGAGAGCAGTACTTC.

The rearrangement uses TRBV11-2 and TRBJ1-1; D might be TRBD1 (6 bases). Trimming cost V 5 bases and J 4 bases, with 14 bases left between them. This CDR3 has 14 residues. CDR1 is SGHAT and CDR2 is FQNNGV in the germline V gene. The CDR3 here is CASSPLRGGTEAFF. The CDR3 nucleotides read TGTGCCAGCAGCCCATTGAGAGGGGGCACTGAAGCTTTCTTT.

The chain carries TRBV12-5 and TRBJ2-3; TRBD1 aligns across 7 bases. Germline CDR1 is LGHNT and CDR2 is FRNRAP. The length of the CDR3 is 14 residues. The V and J ends lost 2 bases and 5 bases, in that order; junction bases with no gene match: 4. CDR3 DNA: TGTGCTAGTGGTTTGTCAGGGGGATTAGATACGCAGTATTTT. Its translation is CASGLSGGLDTQYF.

The CDR3 region is CASSLVQGEGENYGYTF. Here the CDR3 DNA reads TGTGCCAGCAGCTTAGTACAGGGCGAAGGGGAAAACTATGGCTACACCTTC. V gene TRBV7-9 combines with J gene TRBJ1-2, with D maybe TRBD1 (6 bases). Trimming stripped 1 base from V and 2 bases from J, with 17 bases between. The CDR3 has 17 residues. Germline V lookup: CDR1 SEHNR, CDR2 FQNEAQ (reference sequence). Filled out from reference TRBV7-9 and TRBJ1-2, the complete variable domain reads DTGVSQNPRHKITKRGQNVTFRCDPISEHNRLYWYRQTLGQGPEFLTYFQNEAQLEKSRLLSDRFSAERPKGSFSTLEIQRTEQGDSAMYLCASSLVQGEGENYGYTFGSGTRLTVV.

This chain connects TRBV24-1 to TRBJ1-4, with D possibly matching TRBD1 (6 bases). The V end was cut by 5 bases, the J end by 0 bases, with 9 bases between. This CDR3 is 15 amino acids long. CDR1 KGHDR and CDR2 SFDVKD come from the germline V gene. Here the CDR3 reads CATSARQATNEKLFF. CDR3 in DNA: TGTGCCACCAGTGCTAGACAGGCAACTAATGAAAAACTGTTTTTT.

This rearrangement joins TRBV4-3 to TRBJ2-7; D not certain. CDR3 length: 13 residues. Trimming took off 0 bases at V and 4 bases at J, with 7 bases between the two ends. Germline assignment: CDR1 LGHNA and CDR2 YSLEER. The DNA of the CDR3 is TGCGCCAGCAGCCAAGATAGGAGTTACGAGCAGTACTTC. As protein: CASSQDRSYEQYF.

The V call is TRBV6-1, the J call TRBJ1-5; D may be TRBD1 (5 bases). The V end was cut by 2 bases, the J end by 3 bases, with 14 bases between. Per germline, CDR1 MNHNS and CDR2 SASEGT. CDR3 length equals 16 residues. CDR3 residues: CASSEIDRGSNQPQHF. CDR3 DNA: TGTGCCAGCAGTGAAATCGATAGGGGATCCAATCAGCCCCAGCATTTT.

This clone was detected once. The V and J genes are TRBV11-2 and TRBJ1-5; D gene ambiguous. Trimming shortened V by 7 bases and J by 4 bases, and 11 bases separated the two germline ends. This CDR3 spans 13 amino acids. Germline V lookup: CDR1 SGHAT, CDR2 FQNNGV. This chain's CDR3 is CASTSVRNQPQHF. DNA of the CDR3: TGTGCCAGCACCTCCGTTCGGAATCAGCCCCAGCATTTT.

Only a few counts were recorded for this clone. This chain uses TRBV19 with TRBJ1-1; 8 nucleotides align to TRBD1. This CDR3 contains 14 residues. V trimming: 7 bases; J trimming: 1 base; junction bases outside the gene matches: 5. Per germline, CDR1 LNHDA and CDR2 SQIVND (reference sequence). This CDR3 is CASINRGANTEAFF. The CDR3 nucleotides read TGTGCCAGTATCAACAGGGGGGCGAACACTGAAGCTTTCTTT.

This clone turned up a few times. The V and J genes are TRBV9 and TRBJ2-5; possible D gene TRBD2, 6 bases. This CDR3 has 14 residues. V lost 0 bases to trimming and J lost 7 bases, with 13 bases between them. Germline CDR1 is SGDLS and CDR2 is YYNGEE. The CDR3: CASSVGGSGATQYF. The DNA for the CDR3 is TGTGCCAGCAGCGTAGGTGGTAGCGGAGCGACCCAGTACTTC.

V usage is TRBV20-1 and J usage is TRBJ2-1, with 9 nucleotides matching TRBD2. Germline V gene sequence: CDR1 DFQATT, CDR2 SNEGSKA (reference sequence). The length of the CDR3 is 13 residues. Trimming removed 3 bases from V and 7 bases from J; junction bases left unmatched: 4. This CDR3 is CSASLTSGNEQFF. Written as DNA, the CDR3 is TGCAGTGCTAGTTTGACTAGCGGAAATGAGCAGTTCTTC.

This chain joins TRBV19 and TRBJ1-1, with 10 bases that match TRBD1. The CDR3 has 17 amino acids. The junction had 9 bases not matched to a gene; V was cut back by 5 bases and J by 0 bases. The V gene's germline CDR1 is LNHDA and CDR2 SQIVND (reference sequence). This chain's CDR3 is CASSVRQGARMNTEAFF. The DNA of the CDR3 is TGTGCCAGTAGTGTCCGACAGGGGGCCCGGATGAACACTGAAGCTTTCTTT.